This TCR beta chain comes out of a study of patients and donors after allogeneic stem cell transplantation. TCRdb used MiXCR to reprocess the RT-PCR reads, holding one entry per CDR3 protein. In the table there are a few hundred thousand distinct CDR3 sequences, around 40% of which are singletons. V was cut by 1 base and J by 2 bases, with 11 bases left in between. Germline CDR1 and CDR2: SEHNR and FQNEAQ (reference sequence). The CDR3 covers 15 residues. The receptor was derived from a human donor who was either an allogeneic HSCT recipient or a stem cell or donor lymphocyte infusion donor (not recorded which). It is not recorded whose cells these are; they may come from a transplant donor. The chain is built from TRBV7-9 and TRBJ1-1, with D possibly matching TRBD1 (5 bases). Sample: blood, either unsorted or a sorted T cell fraction (not recorded which). CDR3 amino acids: CASSLVPGSNTEAFF. CDR3 nucleotides: TGTGCCAGCAGCTTAGTCCCAGGGTCTAACACTGAAGCTTTCTTT. Together with reference TRBV7-9 and TRBJ1-1, the CDR3 gives the full variable domain: DTGVSQNPRHKITKRGQNVTFRCDPISEHNRLYWYRQTLGQGPEFLTYFQNEAQLEKSRLLSDRFSAERPKGSFSTLEIQRTEQGDSAMYLCASSLVPGSNTEAFFGQGTRLTVV.